This TCR beta chain was recovered during a study of blood T cell repertoires in COVID-19. Only in-frame clones appear in the TCRdb table, and some are missing; sequencing was by immunoSEQ multiplex PCR. The sample lists 250,000 to 300,000 clones, roughly 86% seen once, with 1.9% in the top ten. The source material was PBMCs or T cells enriched from blood (not recorded which). The sequence was collected from a woman aged 55-70 years who had recovered from COVID-19.

The CDR3 region has the DNA TGTGCCAGCAGCTTGGCCAATACGGGAGAAGAGACCCAGTACTTC. Translation: CASSLANTGEETQYF. This rearrangement joins TRBV5-4 to TRBJ2-5; possibly TRBD2 for D (6 bases). The CDR3 has 15 residues. Deletions cut 0 bases from V and 3 bases from J, with 12 bases between. Germline-derived CDR1 and CDR2 are SGHNT and YYREEE (reference sequence).